These 15 T cell receptor beta chains share one sample of origin, sequenced in a study of ipilimumab plus nivolumab after autologous stem cell transplantation. Clones were read by immunoSEQ multiplex PCR, and TCRdb kept only the in-frame ones, dropping some. The top ten hold about 11% of the sample, which has over 10,000 clones, roughly 75% seen once. This specimen consisted of PBMCs, obtained in a trial of ipilimumab plus nivolumab as post-transplant consolidation. The source is a male donor with multiple myeloma.

The V gene is TRBV11-2, the J gene TRBJ2-7; the match to TRBD1 covers 9 bases. The germline gives CDR1 SGHAT, CDR2 FQNNGV. Trimming cost V 2 bases and J 4 bases; bases outside gene matches: 15. The CDR3 is made up of 18 amino acids. The CDR3 is CASSLLDRGPVRSYEQYF. The CDR3 bases are TGTGCCAGCAGCTTACTGGACAGGGGCCCTGTTCGGAGTTACGAGCAGTACTTC. The complete variable domain, with remaining parts taken from reference TRBV11-2 and TRBJ2-7, reads EAGVAQSPRYKIIEKRQSVAFWCNPISGHATLYWYQQILGQGPKLLIQFQNNGVVDDSQLPKDRFSAERLKGVDSTLKIQPAKLEDSAVYLCASSLLDRGPVRSYEQYFGPGTRLTVT.

This clone was observed a few times. V gene TRBV6-6 combines with J gene TRBJ1-5; D is possibly TRBD1 (6 bases). The germline gives CDR1 MNHNY, CDR2 SVGAGI (reference sequence). Trimming shortened V by 5 bases and J by 12 bases, and 17 bases separated the two germline ends. The CDR3 is 13 residues long. The DNA for the CDR3 is TGTGCCAGCAGTGTAACCCAACAGGGACTCCAGCATTTT. Protein product: CASSVTQQGLQHF.

This chain joins TRBV7-6 and TRBJ1-1; no clear D gene. Trimming shortened V by 6 bases and J by 1 base, and 9 bases separated the two germline ends. The CDR3 runs 13 residues. Germline CDR1 reads SGHVS; CDR2 reads FNYEAQ. The CDR3: CASRQVGNTEAFF. Written as DNA, the CDR3 is TGTGCCAGCAGGCAGGTGGGGAACACTGAAGCTTTCTTT.

V is TRBV4-2 and J is TRBJ2-1, with D unresolved. Germline V gives CDR1 LGHNA, CDR2 YNFKEQ. The CDR3 is 16 residues long. Trimming left V 0 bases short and J 2 bases short, with 11 bases between. The CDR3: CASSQDRAFTYNEQFF. CDR3 nucleotides: TGTGCCAGCAGCCAAGACCGGGCGTTTACCTACAATGAGCAGTTCTTC.

V gene TRBV15 combines with J gene TRBJ2-6, with D perhaps given as TRBD1 or TRBD2 (5 bases each). The CDR3 totals 16 residues. Germline-derived CDR1 and CDR2 are LNHNV and YYDKDF (reference sequence). V was trimmed by 0 bases and J by 4 bases, leaving 10 bases between them. CDR3 DNA: TGTGCCACCAGCAGAGATCCGGGGCCCGGGGCCAACGTCCTGACTTTC. Translating it yields CATSRDPGPGANVLTF.

This clone has only one observation. The chain joins TRBV4-3 to TRBJ2-6, with D possibly matching TRBD1 (5 bases). Per germline, CDR1 LGHNA and CDR2 YSLEER. This CDR3 is 18 amino acids long. V lost 1 base to trimming and J lost 1 base, with 14 bases between them. CDR3 sequence: CASSQGWGVGSGANVLTF. The CDR3 DNA is TGCGCCAGCAGCCAAGGTTGGGGCGTGGGGTCTGGGGCCAACGTCCTGACTTTC.

In nucleotides, the CDR3 is TGTGCCAGCATGAGGGGGTCTGGAAACACCATATATTTT. Residues: CASMRGSGNTIYF. The chain carries TRBV7-9 and TRBJ1-3; maybe TRBD1 (6 bases). V shed 7 bases and J shed 1 base, with 8 bases lying between them. This CDR3 spans 13 amino acids. The V gene's germline CDR1 is SEHNR and CDR2 FQNEAQ (reference sequence).

The CDR3 nucleotides read TGTGCCAGCAGCAAACCTCCTTACGGTGAGGGGGGCAGGTGCTATGGCTACACCTTC. It specifies CASSKPPYGEGGRCYGYTF. The chain links TRBV21-1 to TRBJ1-2. TRBV21-1 corresponds to a pseudogene. The length of the CDR3 is 19 residues.

The chain has TRBV30 and TRBJ2-2; the D gene could be TRBD1 or TRBD2 (5 bases each). CDR1 GTSNPN and CDR2 SVGIG come from the germline V gene (reference sequence). The CDR3 is made up of 19 amino acids. V was pared by 2 bases and J by 2 bases, with 24 bases between. The CDR3 sequence: CAWSREKGFALFNTGELFF. DNA for the CDR3: TGTGCCTGGAGTAGGGAGAAGGGGTTCGCTTTATTTAACACCGGGGAGCTGTTTTTT.

This chain uses TRBV9 with TRBJ1-3; D perhaps matches TRBD1 (5 bases). CDR3 length equals 15 residues. CDR1 is SGDLS, CDR2 YYNGEE, per germline. Trimming cost V 5 bases and J 0 bases, with 12 bases left between them. This CDR3 is CASRLTDSSGNTIYF. DNA of the CDR3: TGTGCCAGCAGATTGACAGATAGCTCTGGAAACACCATATATTTT.

As concerns this clone: A junction boundary mismatches the germline segment, possibly from a read error. The rearrangement joins TRBV7-9 to TRBJ2-7; D is possibly TRBD2 (6 bases). The CDR3 has 13 residues. Germline V gives CDR1 SEHNR, CDR2 FQNEAQ (reference sequence). DNA for the CDR3: TGCGCCAGCAGCCATTCCGGGGAGGCCGAGCAGTACTTC. Translation: CASSHSGEAEQYF. The full variable domain, completed using reference TRBV7-9 and TRBJ2-7, is DTGVSQNPRHKITKRGQNVTFRCDPISEHNRLYWYRQTLGQGPEFLTYFQNEAQLEKSRLLSDRFSAERPKGSFSTLEIQRTEQGDSAMYLCASSHSGEAEQYFGPGTRLTVT.

The chain uses TRBV4-1 and TRBJ2-7; no clear D gene. Trimming took off 0 bases at V and 6 bases at J, with 12 bases between the two ends. The CDR3 length is 14 residues. Looked up from germline, CDR1 is MGHRA and CDR2 is YSYEKL. As DNA, the CDR3 is TGCGCCAGCAGCCAAGAAAGGGCGTTTTCCGAGCAGTACTTC. Encoded protein: CASSQERAFSEQYF.

This chain uses TRBV9 with TRBJ1-3, with D unclear. This CDR3 has 14 amino acids. Trimming pared 3 bases from V and 2 bases from J, leaving 9 bases between. Germline CDR1 SGDLS, CDR2 YYNGEE. The CDR3 DNA reads as TGTGCCAGCAGCGCCTTACGAGCTGGAAACACCATATATTTT. Its translation: CASSALRAGNTIYF.

This clone showed up just a few times. The gene calls are TRBV2 and TRBJ2-7; weak D call: TRBD2 (5 bases). The germline V gene encodes CDR1 SNHLY and CDR2 FYNNEI. CDR3 length: 13 amino acids. V lost 4 bases and J 2 bases, leaving 9 bases between the germline ends. The CDR3 bases are TGTGCCAGCAGTGTCCGGGGAGCCTACGAGCAGTACTTC. This codes for CASSVRGAYEQYF.

The V gene is TRBV6-1, the J gene TRBJ1-5; 8 positions agree with TRBD1. Unmatched junction bases numbered 8, after V lost 8 bases and J lost 2 bases. The CDR3 runs to 15 residues. Germline CDR1 and CDR2: MNHNS and SASEGT. CDR3 DNA: TGTGCCAGCCTTTTGACAGGGGATCGCAATCAGCCCCAGCATTTT. It is translated as CASLLTGDRNQPQHF.